This T cell receptor beta chain is drawn from a study of CD8+CD57+ T cells in acquired aplastic anemia. The study profiled TCR beta VDJ and CDR3 using genomic DNA as template. TCRdb re-called the reads through MiXCR, storing one row per CDR3 protein. Of around 130,000 distinct CDR3 sequences in the sample, 58% are singletons; the top ten hold roughly 30%. Study findings and constraints: Roughly 30 sequences, all CD8+ CDR3, were shared between patients and controls.

Germline values: CDR1 SGHRS, CDR2 YFSETQ. The germline V and J ends were trimmed by 0 bases and 9 bases, with 6 bases remaining between them. The CDR3 runs to 12 residues. CD8+CD57+ cell expansion had been shown by flow cytometry in patients chosen for sequencing. To note about this clonotype: Its matching antigen is unknown.

The chain combines TRBV5-1 with TRBJ2-2, with D hard to call. Sequencing input: sorted CD4+, CD8+, or CD8+CD57+ T cells (not recorded which) from PBMCs. This TCR was sampled from a human donor with aplastic anemia. The CDR3 is CASSLGVRELFF. CDR3 DNA: TGCGCCAGCAGCTTGGGGGTCCGGGAGCTGTTTTTT.